This TCR beta chain was profiled in a study of shared clonotypes between healthy human individuals. As for the study in general: Researchers assigned three CD4 naive, three CD4 memory, two CD8 naive and one CD8 memory plate to each donor.

Germline V gives CDR1 SGHTA, CDR2 FQGTGA. The CDR3 loop spans 15 amino acids. J lost 0 bases, V lost 5 bases, and 6 bases had no gene match. The table came from immunoSEQ multiplex PCR; TCRdb's copy has only in-frame clones and leaves some out. The table lists about 2.4 million clones, under 95% of them singletons. Every donor was a Caucasian adult from Nashville, Tennessee. The authors divided CD4+ cells into CD45RA+ naive and CD45RA-negative memory subsets. The sample consisted of naive CD4+ T cells from PBMCs. As to subset: CD45RA+ positively selected. The J gene is TRBJ1-2, the V gene TRBV7-3; TRBD1 matches at 7 bases. This TCR was sampled from a man in his late teens or twenties in good health. Some clones in this sample may be carry-over from other donors' samples. CDR3: CASSPGTEANYGYTF. DNA for the CDR3: TGTGCCAGCAGCCCCGGGACAGAAGCTAACTATGGCTACACCTTC.